The clone carrying this TCR beta chain was counted a few times. Patients with alopecia areata provided lesional scalp punch biopsies as well as peripheral blood. Starting from PBMCs, sorting isolated CD4+ and CD8+ T cells. This sample is part of a study of CD8+ T cells in alopecia areata. The junction had 10 bases not matched to a gene; V was cut back by 5 bases and J by 3 bases. The CDR3 has 15 residues. Germline CDR1 reads SGHRS; CDR2 reads YFSETQ. RNA was isolated and reverse transcribed to cDNA, the sequencing template. The assay was immunoSEQ multiplex PCR, and TCRdb's table has in-frame clones only and misses some. The table shows more than 95,000 clones, with 41% occurring only once.

The chain has TRBV5-1 and TRBJ2-5, with 7 bases aligning to TRBD2. Sequencing was performed on CD4+ T cells sorted from blood. The TCR comes from a human donor with alopecia areata. The CDR3: CASSAIVAGEETQYF. Here the CDR3 DNA reads TGCGCCAGCAGTGCGATAGTAGCGGGTGAAGAGACCCAGTACTTC.